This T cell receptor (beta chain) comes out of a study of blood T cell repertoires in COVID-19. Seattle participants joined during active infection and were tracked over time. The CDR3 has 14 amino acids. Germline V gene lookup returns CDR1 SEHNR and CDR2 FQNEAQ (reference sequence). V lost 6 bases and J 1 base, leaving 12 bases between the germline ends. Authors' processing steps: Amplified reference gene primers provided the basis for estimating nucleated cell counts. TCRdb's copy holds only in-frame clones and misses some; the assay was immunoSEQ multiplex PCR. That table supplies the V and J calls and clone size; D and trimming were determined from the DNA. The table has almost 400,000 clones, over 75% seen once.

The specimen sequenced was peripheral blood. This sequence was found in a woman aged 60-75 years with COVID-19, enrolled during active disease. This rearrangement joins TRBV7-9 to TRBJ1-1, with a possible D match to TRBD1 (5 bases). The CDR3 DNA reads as TGTGCCAGCAGTTTACAGGTACCGAACACTGAAGCTTTCTTT. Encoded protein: CASSLQVPNTEAFF.